The 16 T cell receptor beta chains below were found in one sample sequenced in a study of T cells expressing NK-cell markers. One entry per CDR3 protein, without DNA, is what TCRdb gives after re-calling the 5' RACE reads. The table lists 150,000 to 160,000 distinct CDR3 sequences. The sample consisted of blood T cells: a sorted CD56 or NKG2C T cell subset, CD4+ or CD8+ T cells, or bulk PBMC T cells (not recorded which). The receptor set was obtained from a woman between 50 and 59 years old in good health.

The chain combines TRBV19 with TRBJ2-1; absent DNA, TCRdb's TRBD2 call cannot be checked. This CDR3 has 16 residues. Germline CDR1 and CDR2: LNHDA and SQIVND (reference sequence). CDR3 region: CASSLGLAGAYNEQFF.

The chain recombines TRBV5-1 with TRBJ2-1; TCRdb indicates TRBD2, and absent DNA this call remains unverified. Per the germline V gene, CDR1 is SGHRS and CDR2 is YFSETQ. The CDR3 has 15 residues. The chain's CDR3 is CASSSGTSSYNEQFF. Complete variable domain (other parts from reference TRBV5-1 and TRBJ2-1): KAGVTQTPRYLIKTRGQQVTLSCSPISGHRSVSWYQQTPGQGLQFLFEYFSETQRNKGNFPGRFSGRQFSNSRSEMNVSTLELGDSALYLCASSSGTSSYNEQFFGPGTRLTVL.

V usage is TRBV5-5 and J usage is TRBJ2-1. Germline assignment: CDR1 SGHKS and CDR2 YYEKEE (reference sequence). This CDR3 has 18 residues. CDR3 sequence reads: CASSSRPIDSSSYNEQFF.

The chain recombines TRBV20-1 with TRBJ1-4. This CDR3 comprises 13 residues. CDR1 is DFQATT, CDR2 SNEGSKA, per germline (reference sequence). The CDR3 protein is CSARADLKEKLFF.

This chain connects TRBV12-3 or TRBV12-4 to TRBJ1-4; TCRdb returns TRBD1, unconfirmable since there is no DNA. There are 15 residues in the CDR3. The CDR3 sequence is CASSLETGENEKLFF.

The chain recombines TRBV27 with TRBJ2-1. This CDR3 comprises 14 residues. Germline CDR1 is MNHEY and CDR2 is SMNVEV (reference sequence). The CDR3 loop reads CASSSSRANNEQFF.

The chain uses TRBV19 and TRBJ2-1; TCRdb reports TRBD1, a call that lacks DNA to check it against. Germline V gene sequence: CDR1 LNHDA, CDR2 SQIVND (reference sequence). The CDR3 is 14 amino acids. The CDR3 loop reads CASSMSPGYNEQFF.

The rearrangement uses TRBV29-1 and TRBJ1-1. The CDR3 contains 11 residues. CDR1 is SQVTM, CDR2 ANQGSEA, per germline. The CDR3 here is CSVEGSSGPFF.

The chain recombines TRBV7-9 with TRBJ2-7; there is no DNA to check the TCRdb D call of TRBD2. Germline V gene lookup returns CDR1 SEHNR and CDR2 FQNEAQ (reference sequence). This CDR3 has 15 amino acids. The CDR3 loop is CASQGGGAGNYEQYF.

The gene calls are TRBV5-6 and TRBJ2-3; TCRdb indicates TRBD2, and absent DNA this call remains unverified. This CDR3 is built from 15 residues. CDR1 is SGHDT, CDR2 YYEEEE, per germline. CDR3 protein: CASSLWTSGSDTQYF.

The chain carries TRBV7-9 and TRBJ1-5; the TCRdb D gene call, TRBD1, has no DNA to confirm it. The CDR3 spans 12 residues. CDR1 and CDR2 (germline): SEHNR, FQNEAQ (reference sequence). The CDR3 loop reads CASSYPGGAQHF.

This chain uses TRBV2 with TRBJ2-2; as DNA is missing, the TRBD2 call by TCRdb cannot be tested. CDR1 and CDR2 from the germline V gene are SNHLY and FYNNEI. The CDR3 sequence is 16 residues long. The CDR3 loop is CASSLLGGMGTGELFF.

The V gene is TRBV27, the J gene TRBJ1-1; TCRdb lists TRBD1, though no DNA is available to test this call. The CDR3 length is 15 residues. Germline lookup yields CDR1 MNHEY and CDR2 SMNVEV (reference sequence). CDR3 region: CASSIGRAGGYEAFF.

The chain recombines TRBV20-1 with TRBJ2-1. In germline, CDR1 is DFQATT, CDR2 SNEGSKA (reference sequence). CDR3 size: 11 residues. The CDR3 spells CSASWGNEQFF.

The genes are TRBV3-1 and TRBJ2-5. The germline V gene has CDR1 LGHDT and CDR2 YNNKEL (reference sequence). This CDR3 region has 14 residues. CDR3 in amino acids: CASSQLGSQETQYF.

The rearrangement uses TRBV3-1 and TRBJ1-1. CDR3 size: 14 residues. The germline V gene has CDR1 LGHDT and CDR2 YNNKEL (reference sequence). The CDR3 loop reads CASSQRDINTEAFF.